This T cell receptor (beta chain) was profiled in a study of shared clonotypes between healthy human individuals. Overall study context: Each donor had three CD4 naive, three CD4 memory, two CD8 naive and one CD8 memory plate.

V was pared by 0 bases and J by 1 base, with 7 bases between. The CDR3 runs to 14 residues. The germline V gene encodes CDR1 SGDLS and CDR2 YYNGEE. Naive-designated CD8 cells lacked CD45RO, were positively enriched for CCR7, and omitted terminally differentiated effector memory CD45RA+ cells. Produced via immunoSEQ multiplex PCR; TCRdb's table is partial and in-frame only. The table lists roughly 850,000 clones, approximately 96% of them singletons. The clonotype originates from a man under 40 in good health. The sample comprised naive CD8+ T cells sorted from blood. This chain joins TRBV9 and TRBJ1-1; no clear D. The CDR3 DNA sequence: TGTGCCAGCAGCGTAGAGGGATGGAACACTGAAGCTTTCTTT. The encoded protein is CASSVEGWNTEAFF.